This record covers a single TCR beta chain. Compared with germline, one end of the junction differs, possibly owing to a read error. The data are from a study of blood T cell repertoires in COVID-19. Original processing methods: Quantification of nucleated cells was approximated via reference gene primer amplification. Data came from immunoSEQ multiplex PCR; TCRdb stores just in-frame clones and leaves some out. Clone size and V and J calls were adopted from that table, with D and trimming inferred from the DNA. The sample records 100,000 or so clones, approximately 82% being singletons. This CDR3 contains 15 residues. In germline, CDR1 is SGHAT, CDR2 FQNNGV.

Sequencing was performed on peripheral blood. The source is a woman of 80 years or more with acute or convalescent COVID-19. V usage is TRBV11-2 and J usage is TRBJ1-6, with D tentatively TRBD1 (6 bases). The CDR3 loop is CASSSGQSYNSPLHF. The CDR3 DNA is TGTGCCAGCAGCAGCGGACAGTCTTATAATTCGCCCCTCCACTTT.